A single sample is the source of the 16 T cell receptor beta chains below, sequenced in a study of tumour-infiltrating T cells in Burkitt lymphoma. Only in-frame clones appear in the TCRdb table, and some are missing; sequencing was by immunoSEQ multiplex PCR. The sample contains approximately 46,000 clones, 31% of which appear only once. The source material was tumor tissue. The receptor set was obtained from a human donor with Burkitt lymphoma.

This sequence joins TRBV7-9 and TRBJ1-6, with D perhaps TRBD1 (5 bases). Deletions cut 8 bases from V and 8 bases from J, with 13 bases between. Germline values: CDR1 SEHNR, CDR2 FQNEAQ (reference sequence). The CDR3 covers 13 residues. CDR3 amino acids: CASGMDNYSPLHF. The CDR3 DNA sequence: TGTGCCAGCGGAATGGACAACTATTCACCCCTCCACTTT. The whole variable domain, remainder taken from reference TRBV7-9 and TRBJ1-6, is DTGVSQNPRHKITKRGQNVTFRCDPISEHNRLYWYRQTLGQGPEFLTYFQNEAQLEKSRLLSDRFSAERPKGSFSTLEIQRTEQGDSAMYLCASGMDNYSPLHFGNGTRLTVT.

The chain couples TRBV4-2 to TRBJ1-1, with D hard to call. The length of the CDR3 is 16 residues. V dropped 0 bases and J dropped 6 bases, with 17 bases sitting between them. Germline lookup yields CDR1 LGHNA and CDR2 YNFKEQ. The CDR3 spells CASSQDHRKGSAEAFF. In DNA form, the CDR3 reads TGTGCCAGCAGCCAAGATCATAGAAAGGGTTCCGCTGAAGCTTTCTTT.

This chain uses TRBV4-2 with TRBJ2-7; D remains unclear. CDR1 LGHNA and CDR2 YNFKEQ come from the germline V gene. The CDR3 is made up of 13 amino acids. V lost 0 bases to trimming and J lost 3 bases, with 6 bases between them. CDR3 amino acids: CASSQDHGYEQYF. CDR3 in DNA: TGTGCCAGCAGCCAAGACCACGGCTACGAGCAGTACTTC.

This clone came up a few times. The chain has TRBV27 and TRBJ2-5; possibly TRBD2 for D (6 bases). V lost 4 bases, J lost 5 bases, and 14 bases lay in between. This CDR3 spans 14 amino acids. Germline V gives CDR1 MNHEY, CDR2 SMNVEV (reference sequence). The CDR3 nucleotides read TGTGCCAGCAGTTCTGGCGGGGTGGTGGAGACCCAGTACTTC. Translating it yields CASSSGGVVETQYF.

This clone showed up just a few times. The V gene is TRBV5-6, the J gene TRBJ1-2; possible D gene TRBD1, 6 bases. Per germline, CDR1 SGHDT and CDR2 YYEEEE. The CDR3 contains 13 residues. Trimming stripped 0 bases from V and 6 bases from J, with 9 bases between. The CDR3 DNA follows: TGTGCCAGCAGCTTGGAACAGGGCGATGGCTACACCTTC. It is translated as CASSLEQGDGYTF.

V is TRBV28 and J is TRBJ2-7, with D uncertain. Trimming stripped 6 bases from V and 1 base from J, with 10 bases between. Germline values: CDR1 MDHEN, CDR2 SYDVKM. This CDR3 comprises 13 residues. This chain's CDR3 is CASRASPSYEQYF. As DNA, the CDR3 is TGTGCCAGCAGAGCCAGCCCTTCCTACGAGCAGTACTTC. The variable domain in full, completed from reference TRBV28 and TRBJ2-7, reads DVKVTQSSRYLVKRTGEKVFLECVQDMDHENMFWYRQDPGLGLRLIYFSYDVKMKEKGDIPEGYSVSREKKERFSLILESASTNQTSMYLCASRASPSYEQYFGPGTRLTVT.

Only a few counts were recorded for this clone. CDR3 sequence: CASSRTSGGQGGDTQYF. The CDR3 DNA is TGTGCCAGCAGCCGGACTAGCGGGGGGCAGGGAGGGGATACGCAGTATTTT. This rearrangement joins TRBV5-6 to TRBJ2-3; 14 nucleotides agree with TRBD2. Trimming at V came to 4 bases and at J to 6 bases, leaving 10 bases not matched to a gene. Per germline, CDR1 SGHDT and CDR2 YYEEEE. The CDR3 is made up of 17 amino acids.

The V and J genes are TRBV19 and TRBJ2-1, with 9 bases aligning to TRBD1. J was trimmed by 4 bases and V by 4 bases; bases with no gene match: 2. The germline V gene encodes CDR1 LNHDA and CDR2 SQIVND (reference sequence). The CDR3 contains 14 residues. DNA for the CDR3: TGTGCCAGTAGTAGACAGGGGGGATACAATGAGCAGTTCTTC. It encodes CASSRQGGYNEQFF.

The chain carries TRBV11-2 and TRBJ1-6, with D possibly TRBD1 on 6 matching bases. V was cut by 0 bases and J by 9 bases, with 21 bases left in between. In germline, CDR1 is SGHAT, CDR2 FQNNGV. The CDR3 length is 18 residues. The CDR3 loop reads CASSLEIEGVAGFSPLHF. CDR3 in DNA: TGTGCCAGCAGCTTAGAGATTGAGGGGGTCGCAGGCTTTTCACCCCTCCACTTT.

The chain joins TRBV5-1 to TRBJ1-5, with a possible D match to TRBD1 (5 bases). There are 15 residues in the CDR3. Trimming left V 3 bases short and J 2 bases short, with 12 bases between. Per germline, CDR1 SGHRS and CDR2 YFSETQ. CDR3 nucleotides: TGCGCCAGCAGCTGGGATGGAGGGGGCAATCAGCCCCAGCATTTT. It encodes CASSWDGGGNQPQHF.

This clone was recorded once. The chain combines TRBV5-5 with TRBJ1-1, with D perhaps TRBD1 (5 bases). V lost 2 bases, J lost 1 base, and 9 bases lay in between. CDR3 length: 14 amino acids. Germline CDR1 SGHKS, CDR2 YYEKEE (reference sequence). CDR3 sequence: CASSLGVGNTEAFF. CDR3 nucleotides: TGTGCCAGCAGCTTAGGGGTGGGGAACACTGAAGCTTTCTTT.

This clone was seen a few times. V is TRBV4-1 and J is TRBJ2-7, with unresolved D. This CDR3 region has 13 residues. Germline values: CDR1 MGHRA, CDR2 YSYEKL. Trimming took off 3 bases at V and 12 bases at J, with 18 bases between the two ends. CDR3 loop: CASSQGPTPGLYF. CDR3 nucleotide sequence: TGCGCCAGCAGCCAGGGCCCCACTCCCGGTCTGTACTTC.

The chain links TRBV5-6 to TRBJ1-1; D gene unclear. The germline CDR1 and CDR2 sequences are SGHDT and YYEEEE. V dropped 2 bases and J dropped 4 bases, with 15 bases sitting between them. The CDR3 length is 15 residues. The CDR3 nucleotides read TGTGCCAGCAGCTTTGGGTCTCGCTGGGGCACTGAAGCTTTCTTT. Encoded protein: CASSFGSRWGTEAFF.

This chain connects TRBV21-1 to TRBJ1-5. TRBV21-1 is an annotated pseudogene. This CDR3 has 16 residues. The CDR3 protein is CASNEAGGVSNQPQHF. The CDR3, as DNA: TGTGCCAGCAATGAGGCGGGAGGGGTCAGCAATCAGCCCCAGCATTTT.

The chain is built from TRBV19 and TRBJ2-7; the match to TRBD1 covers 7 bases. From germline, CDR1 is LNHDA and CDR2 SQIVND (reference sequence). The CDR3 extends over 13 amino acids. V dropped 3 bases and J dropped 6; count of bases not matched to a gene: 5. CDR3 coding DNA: TGTGCCAGTAGTATTCTTTCAGGGGGCGAGCAGTACTTC. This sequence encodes CASSILSGGEQYF.

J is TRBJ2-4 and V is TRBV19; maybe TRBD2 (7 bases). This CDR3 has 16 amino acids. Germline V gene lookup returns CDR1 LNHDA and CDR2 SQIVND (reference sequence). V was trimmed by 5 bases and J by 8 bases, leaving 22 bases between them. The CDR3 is CASSSIGGAFVDIQYF. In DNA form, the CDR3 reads TGTGCCAGTAGTTCCATAGGGGGGGCGTTCGTGGACATTCAGTACTTC.